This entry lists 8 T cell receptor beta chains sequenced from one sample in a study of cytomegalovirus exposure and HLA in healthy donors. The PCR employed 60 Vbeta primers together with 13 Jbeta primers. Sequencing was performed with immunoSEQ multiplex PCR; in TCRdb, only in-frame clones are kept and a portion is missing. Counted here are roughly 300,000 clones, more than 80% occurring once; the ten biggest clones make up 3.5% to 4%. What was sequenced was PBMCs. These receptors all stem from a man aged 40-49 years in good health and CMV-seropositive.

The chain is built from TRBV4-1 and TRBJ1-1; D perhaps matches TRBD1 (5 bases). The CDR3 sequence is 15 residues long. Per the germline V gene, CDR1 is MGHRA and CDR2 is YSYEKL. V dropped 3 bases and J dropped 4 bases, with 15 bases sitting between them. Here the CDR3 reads CASSQAGGGTTEAFF. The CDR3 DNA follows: TGCGCCAGCAGCCAGGCGGGCGGGGGGACCACTGAAGCTTTCTTT.

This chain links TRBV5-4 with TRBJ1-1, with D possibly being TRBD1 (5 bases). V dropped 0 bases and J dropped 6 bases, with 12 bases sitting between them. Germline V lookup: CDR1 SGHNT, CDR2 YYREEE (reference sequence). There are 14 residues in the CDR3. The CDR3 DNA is TGTGCCAGCAGCTTGGGGGGAGGGGTCGCTGAAGCTTTCTTT. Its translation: CASSLGGGVAEAFF.

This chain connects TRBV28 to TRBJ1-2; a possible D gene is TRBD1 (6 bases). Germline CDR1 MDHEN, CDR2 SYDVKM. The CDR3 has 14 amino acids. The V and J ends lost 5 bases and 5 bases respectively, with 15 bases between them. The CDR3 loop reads CASSPGRGAYGYTF. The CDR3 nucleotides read TGTGCCAGCAGTCCTGGACGGGGGGCATATGGCTACACCTTC.

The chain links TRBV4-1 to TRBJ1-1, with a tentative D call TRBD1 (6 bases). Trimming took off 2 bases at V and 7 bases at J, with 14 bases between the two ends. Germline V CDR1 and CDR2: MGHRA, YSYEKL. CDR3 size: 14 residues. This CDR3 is CASSQTPGQFEAFF. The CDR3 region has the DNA TGCGCCAGCAGCCAAACACCCGGACAGTTTGAAGCTTTCTTT.

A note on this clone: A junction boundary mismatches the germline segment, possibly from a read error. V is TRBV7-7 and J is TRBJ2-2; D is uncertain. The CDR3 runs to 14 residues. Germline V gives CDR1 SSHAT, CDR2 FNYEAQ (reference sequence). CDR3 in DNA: TGTGCTAGCAGCTTTGGGCAGAACACCGGGGAGCTGTTTTTT. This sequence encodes CASSFGQNTGELFF.

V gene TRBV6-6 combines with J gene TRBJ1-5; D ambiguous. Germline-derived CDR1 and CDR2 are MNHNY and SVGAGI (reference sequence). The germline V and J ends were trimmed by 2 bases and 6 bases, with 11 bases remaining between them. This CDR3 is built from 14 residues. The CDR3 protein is CASSYEGASQPQHF. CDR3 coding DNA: TGTGCCAGCAGTTACGAAGGTGCTAGTCAGCCCCAGCATTTT.

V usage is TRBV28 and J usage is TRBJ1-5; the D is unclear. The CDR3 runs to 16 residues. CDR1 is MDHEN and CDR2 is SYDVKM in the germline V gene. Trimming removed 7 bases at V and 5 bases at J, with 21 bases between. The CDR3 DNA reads TGTGCCAGCACCCGGGCCTGGAGGGCGCGAGATCAGCCCCAGCATTTT. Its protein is CASTRAWRARDQPQHF.

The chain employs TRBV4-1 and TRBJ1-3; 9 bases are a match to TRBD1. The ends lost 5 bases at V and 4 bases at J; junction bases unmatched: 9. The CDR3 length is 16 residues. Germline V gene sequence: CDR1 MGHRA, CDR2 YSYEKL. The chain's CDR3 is CASSSIGTGLGNTIYF. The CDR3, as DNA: TGCGCCAGCAGCTCGATCGGGACAGGGCTAGGAAACACCATATATTTT.